This TCR beta chain was captured by sequencing in a study of cytomegalovirus exposure and HLA in healthy donors. As for the study in general: Among over 300 genotyped donors, more than 65% fell in the Caucasian-associated ancestry cluster. Whole-study results and caveats: An analysis done earlier found most TCR beta V segments productive about 87% or about 30% of the time. It emerged from a later analysis that several of the most significant clusters appeared to be linked to common viral pathogens. Reports described diagnosis of cytomegalovirus status by the classifier as highly specific and sensitive.

The PCR ran on 60 Vbeta and 13 Jbeta primers. Only in-frame clones appear in the TCRdb table, and some are missing; sequencing was by immunoSEQ multiplex PCR. The sample contains roughly 160,000 clones, roughly 76% of which appear only once. About this clone itself: Its target is unknown.

With 3 bases clipped from V and 2 bases from J, the junction kept 13 bases outside the gene matches. CDR3 length equals 19 residues. Per germline, CDR1 SGHRS and CDR2 YFSETQ. Input material: PBMCs. J is TRBJ2-7 and V is TRBV5-1; 14 nucleotides line up with TRBD2. This clonotype was sampled from a woman in her 50s in good health and CMV-seronegative. CDR3 sequence (DNA): TGCGCCAGCAGCTCGGGACTAGCGGGGGTAAAATCGGCGACCTACGAGCAGTACTTC. Its translation is CASSSGLAGVKSATYEQYF.